This T cell receptor (beta chain) was profiled in a study of T cell responses to AZD1222 COVID-19 vaccine (dated by TCRdb to about 2021). For the study in its entirety: AZD1222 recipients with second doses at about 4 weeks or about 12 weeks were pooled, because spike-specific TCR depth and breadth did not differ between schedules. TCR sequencing covered some 240 trial participants: 200 to 220 given two doses of AZD1222 and approximately 25 given two doses of MenACWY control vaccine. Trial participants were enrolled by age into subgroups of 18-55, 56-69 and 70-plus years, and 148, 28 and 57 TCR-sequenced participants, respectively, were included in these subgroups. Beyond this particular receptor, the publication reports: Participants were mostly white British and included more females than males, and it was suggested by the authors that clonal diversity may have been underestimated. Because no day 14 peak-response samples were available, the repertoires could be characterized only after the peak T cell response. The 56-69-year group was small, and its depth increase did not reach significance, likely because of low power. Vaccine-associated CD4 TCRs spanned the whole spike protein, with dominant responses in regions 160-218 and 743-854. After two AZD1222 doses, spike-specific TCR breadth and depth were significantly higher than at day 0 and than in MenACWY recipients. Conclusions about previously exposed vaccinees were limited because only six or seven AZD1222 recipients were SARS-CoV-2 seropositive at baseline. Reportedly, close to half of the unique spike-specific TCRs recognized epitopes lying outside the regions that are mutated in the B.1.351 and B.1.1.7 variants.

The time point label for this specimen denotes: baseline before first vaccination. The vaccinee samples were drawn from two UK trials, COV001 and COV002, one of which was a single-blind randomized controlled phase 2/3 trial testing AZD1222 (ChAdOx1 nCoV-19) in healthy adults. Trial participant PBMC samples were collected at day 0 and day 28 after the second dose for TCRbeta chain sequencing. The CDR3 regions of human TCRbeta chains were analyzed by immunosequencing. The source study handled its data this way. TCRs in the repertoires were matched against a reference library of SARS-CoV-2-specific TCRs that had been generated with the MIRA antigen-specificity platform. Breadth was defined as the fraction of unique TCRs that were SARS-CoV-2-associated. Depth was defined as the fraction of total T cells that were SARS-CoV-2-associated. Using the MIRA data, every spike-specific TCR was mapped to the spike region that the TCR reacted to and assigned to either a CD4 or a CD8 class. Log10-transformed breadth and depth values were compared by one-way ANOVA with Sidak's multiple comparisons tests. In its TCRdb copy, this immuneACCESS table keeps in-frame sequences only and misses some clones. Where compared with another copy, unresolved V genes explain less than half of these, and the others have no known cause. V and J calls plus clone size are reproduced from that table; the DNA served to infer D and trimming. This sample has about 110,000 clones in its table, and about 91% of those were observed once. The top ten constitute 4.5% to 6% of the sample.

This clone showed up just once. This clone's antigen is unknown. Base qualities are missing; no much larger clone stands one base away. After removal of 3 bases from V and 5 bases from J, the junction retains 5 bases not matched to a gene. Measured from the cysteine to the phenylalanine, the CDR3 is 15 residues long. Of the read, only the CDR3 DNA is kept; its 45 bases are in frame from base 1. The germline V gene supplies CDR1 SGHRS and CDR2 YFSETQ. The receptor comes from an adult in good health. The chain employs TRBV5-1 and TRBJ2-3; a stretch of 11 junction bases matches TRBD1. The specimen was peripheral blood, collected on day 0 of AZD1222 vaccination. CDR3 reads: CASSWGTGGRDTQYF. The DNA sequence is given as TGCGCCAGCAGCTGGGGGACAGGGGGGAGAGATACGCAGTATTTT.